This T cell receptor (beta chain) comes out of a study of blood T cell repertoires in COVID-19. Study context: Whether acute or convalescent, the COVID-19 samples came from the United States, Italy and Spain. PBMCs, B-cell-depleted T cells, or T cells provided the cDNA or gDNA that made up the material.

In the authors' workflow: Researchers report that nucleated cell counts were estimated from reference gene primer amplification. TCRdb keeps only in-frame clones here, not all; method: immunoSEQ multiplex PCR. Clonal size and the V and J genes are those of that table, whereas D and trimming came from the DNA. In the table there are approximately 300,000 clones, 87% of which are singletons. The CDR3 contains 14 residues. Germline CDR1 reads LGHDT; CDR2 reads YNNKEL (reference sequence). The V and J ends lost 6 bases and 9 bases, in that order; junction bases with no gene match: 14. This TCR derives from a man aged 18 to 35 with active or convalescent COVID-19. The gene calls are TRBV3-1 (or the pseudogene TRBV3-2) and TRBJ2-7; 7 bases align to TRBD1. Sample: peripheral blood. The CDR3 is CASRQGQTGLGQYF. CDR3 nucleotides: TGTGCCAGCAGACAGGGACAGACCGGTCTTGGGCAGTACTTC.